These 8 T cell receptor beta chains were sequenced from one sample in a study of patients and donors after allogeneic stem cell transplantation. TCRdb re-called the RT-PCR reads with MiXCR, one entry per CDR3 protein. The profile covers about 110,000 distinct CDR3 sequences, with 35% appearing a single time and 27% taken by the ten largest. Sequences were obtained from blood, either unsorted or a sorted T cell fraction (not recorded which). The receptor source for this set is a human donor who was either an allogeneic HSCT recipient or a stem cell or donor lymphocyte infusion donor (not recorded which). It is not recorded whose cells these are; they may come from a transplant donor.

The J gene is TRBJ2-5, the V gene TRBV5-6; a weak D match, TRBD1 (5 bases). The CDR3 runs 16 residues. Germline loops: CDR1 SGHDT, CDR2 YYEEEE. V gave up 3 bases and J gave up 7 bases, with 22 bases separating them. The CDR3 reads CASSYSRAITGWTQYF. The CDR3 DNA reads as TGTGCCAGCAGCTACAGTAGGGCCATTACAGGTTGGACCCAGTACTTC.

The sample holds a few counts of this clonotype. The rearrangement uses TRBV27 and TRBJ1-1; no reliable D call. From germline, CDR1 is MNHEY and CDR2 SMNVEV (reference sequence). With 4 bases removed from V and 4 bases from J, the gap between germline ends came to 13 bases. The CDR3 spans 14 residues. CDR3 protein: CASSSNLGSTEAFF. As DNA, the CDR3 is TGTGCCAGCAGTTCGAACCTCGGGTCCACTGAAGCTTTCTTT.

This clonotype was counted a few times. The chain employs TRBV12-5 and TRBJ2-1, with 8 bases that match TRBD2. Germline V gene lookup returns CDR1 LGHNT and CDR2 FRNRAP. V trimming: 1 base; J trimming: 8 bases; junction bases outside the gene matches: 10. The CDR3 loop spans 16 amino acids. CDR3 region: CASGLASLADRDEQFF. The CDR3 bases are TGTGCTAGTGGTTTGGCTTCACTAGCGGATAGGGATGAGCAGTTCTTC.

V gene TRBV27 combines with J gene TRBJ1-3; no reliable D call. The CDR3 totals 15 residues. V was cut by 6 bases and J by 1 base, with 13 bases left in between. Germline V gives CDR1 MNHEY, CDR2 SMNVEV (reference sequence). The CDR3 DNA follows: TGTGCCAGCAGCGCACGTGGGAAGTCTGGAAACACCATATATTTT. This codes for CASSARGKSGNTIYF.

The chain recombines TRBV20-1 with TRBJ2-1, with D uncertain. Per the germline V gene, CDR1 is DFQATT and CDR2 is SNEGSKA (reference sequence). This CDR3 comprises 14 residues. V was cut by 5 bases and J by 8 bases, with 19 bases left in between. The CDR3 loop reads CSAPFPLRAHEQFF. DNA of the CDR3: TGCAGTGCTCCCTTCCCACTTCGGGCACATGAGCAGTTCTTC.

This clonotype was counted only a few times. V usage is TRBV7-2 and J usage is TRBJ1-2, with D perhaps matching TRBD1 (6 bases). CDR1 and CDR2 (germline): SGHTA, FQGNSA. The CDR3 has 14 amino acids. Trimming cost V 6 bases and J 0 bases, with 11 bases left between them. This chain's CDR3 is CASRGGTTNYGYTF. CDR3 in DNA: TGTGCCAGCAGGGGTGGGACAACTAACTATGGCTACACCTTC.

This clonotype was counted only a few times. The chain joins TRBV7-3 to TRBJ2-1; 9 nucleotides align to TRBD2. Germline-derived CDR1 and CDR2 are SGHTA and FQGTGA. V trimming: 2 bases; J trimming: 3 bases; junction bases outside the gene matches: 8. The CDR3 loop spans 17 amino acids. CDR3 nucleotide sequence: TGTGCCAGCAGCTTAGTTGGGCTTAGCGGGAGCTACAATGAGCAGTTCTTC. Its protein product is CASSLVGLSGSYNEQFF.

This clonotype was counted only a few times. The chain uses TRBV28 and TRBJ1-5, with 8 bases matching TRBD1. Germline V lookup: CDR1 MDHEN, CDR2 SYDVKM. The CDR3 totals 14 residues. With V trimmed by 5 bases and J by 8 bases, 8 bases remained unmatched. This CDR3 is CASSAGTGYEPQHF. In DNA, the CDR3 is TGTGCCAGCAGTGCCGGGACAGGCTATGAGCCCCAGCATTTT. The full variable domain, with the rest looked up from reference TRBV28 and TRBJ1-5, is DVKVTQSSRYLVKRTGEKVFLECVQDMDHENMFWYRQDPGLGLRLIYFSYDVKMKEKGDIPEGYSVSREKKERFSLILESASTNQTSMYLCASSAGTGYEPQHFGDGTRLSIL.